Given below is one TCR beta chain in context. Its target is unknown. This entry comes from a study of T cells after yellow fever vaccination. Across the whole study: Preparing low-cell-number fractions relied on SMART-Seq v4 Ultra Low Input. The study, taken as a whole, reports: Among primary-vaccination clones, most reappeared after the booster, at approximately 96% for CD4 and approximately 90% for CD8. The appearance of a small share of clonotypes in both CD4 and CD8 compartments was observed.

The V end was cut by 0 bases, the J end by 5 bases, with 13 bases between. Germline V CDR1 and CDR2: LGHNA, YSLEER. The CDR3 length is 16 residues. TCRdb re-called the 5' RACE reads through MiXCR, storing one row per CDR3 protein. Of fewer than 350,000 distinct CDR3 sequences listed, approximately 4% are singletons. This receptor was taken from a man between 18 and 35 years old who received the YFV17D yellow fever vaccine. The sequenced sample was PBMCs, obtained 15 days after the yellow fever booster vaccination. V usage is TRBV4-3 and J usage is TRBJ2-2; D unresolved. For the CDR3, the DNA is TGCGCCAGCAGCCAAGATCCGGCAGGAGAAACCGGGGAGCTGTTTTTT. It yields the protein CASSQDPAGETGELFF.